The rows below give T cell receptor beta chains drawn from one sample of a study of cytomegalovirus exposure and HLA in healthy donors. Data came from immunoSEQ multiplex PCR; TCRdb stores just in-frame clones and leaves some out. The sample carries more than 90,000 clones, 65% to 80% recorded once. Sequenced sample: PBMCs. All receptors derive from a man under 40 in good health and CMV-seropositive. Both conserved end residues are part of each CDR3. D genes are given only for firm matches. The size of a clone is reported for some rows only, either as once, few or many, or as a class for expanded clones.

TRBJ1-1 | . | . | TRBV6-5 | CASSYSGVSNTEAFF | TGTGCCAGCAGTTACTCAGGGGTGTCGAACACTGAAGCTTTCTTT
TRBJ1-5 | . | TRBD1 | TRBV4-1 | CASSLRAGGGNQPQHF | TGCGCCAGCAGCCTGCGAGCAGGGGGCGGGAATCAGCCCCAGCATTTT
TRBJ2-2 | . | . | TRBV7-2 | CASSFLRDTGELFF | TGTGCCAGCAGCTTTTTACGGGACACCGGGGAGCTGTTTTTT
TRBJ2-5 | . | . | TRBV27 | CASSLTALQETQYF | TGTGCCAGCAGTTTAACTGCCTTACAAGAGACCCAGTACTTC
TRBJ2-6 | . | TRBD1 | TRBV16 | CAGSQYTGAGANVLTF | TGTGCCGGCAGCCAATATACAGGGGCCGGGGCCAACGTCCTGACTTTC
TRBJ2-3 | . | TRBD1 | TRBV9 | CASSAQWDSESTDTQYF | TGTGCCAGCAGCGCCCAATGGGACAGCGAGAGCACAGATACGCAGTATTTT
TRBJ2-7 | few | . | TRBV6-6 | CASSYGSHRAEQYF | TGTGCCAGCAGTTATGGATCCCACAGGGCCGAGCAGTACTTC
TRBJ2-7 | . | . | TRBV6-1 | CASSARGASYEQYF | TGTGCCAGCAGCGCGCGTGGGGCCTCCTACGAGCAGTACTTC
TRBJ1-2 | . | TRBD1 | TRBV28 | CASSSRTGGSVGYTF | TGTGCCAGCAGTTCCCGGACAGGGGGCTCTGTTGGCTACACCTTC
TRBJ1-2 | . | TRBD1 | TRBV2 | CASFRAGTGHGYTF | TGTGCCAGCTTTAGGGCCGGGACAGGGCATGGCTACACCTTC
TRBJ1-1 | . | . | TRBV5-6 | CASSLQTVQGAFF | TGTGCCAGCAGCTTGCAAACAGTCCAGGGGGCTTTCTTT
TRBJ2-5 | few | . | TRBV11-2 | CASSLDFTSETQYF | TGTGCCAGCAGCTTAGATTTTACATCAGAGACCCAGTACTTC
TRBJ2-7 | few | . | TRBV10-2 | CASGPTGLTYEQYF | TGCGCCAGCGGCCCAACGGGACTCACCTACGAGCAGTACTTC
TRBJ1-3 | few | TRBD1 | TRBV7-6 | CASSLTGGTGNTIYF | TGTGCCAGCAGCTTGACAGGGGGCACTGGAAACACCATATATTTT
TRBJ1-1 | . | . | TRBV14 | CASSQDSGTEAFF | TGTGCCAGCAGCCAAGATTCGGGTACTGAAGCTTTCTTT
TRBJ2-5 | . | . | TRBV6-1 | CASSEELWQAQYF | TGTGCCAGCAGTGAAGAGCTCTGGCAGGCCCAGTACTTC
TRBJ2-7 | . | TRBD1 | TRBV7-9 | CSSSLDRDEQYF | TGTTCCAGCAGCTTAGACAGGGACGAGCAGTACTTC
TRBJ2-3 | . | . | TRBV5-4 | CASSLDQGPDTQYF | TGTGCCAGCAGCTTAGACCAGGGGCCAGATACGCAGTATTTT
TRBJ1-2 | . | . | TRBV9 | CASSVGTGNYGYTF | TGCGCCAGCAGCGTTGGAACAGGGAACTATGGCTACACCTTC
TRBJ2-5 | . | TRBD2 | TRBV11-2 | CASSLYGTSGADTQYF | TGTGCCAGCAGCTTGTATGGGACTAGCGGGGCAGATACCCAGTACTTC
TRBJ1-1 | . | . | TRBV9 | CASSVGGRGEAFF | TGTGCCAGCAGCGTCGGCGGGCGGGGTGAAGCTTTCTTT
TRBJ2-1 | few | TRBD1 | TRBV5-4 | CASSGDSYNEQFF | TGTGCCAGCAGCGGGGACAGCTACAATGAGCAGTTCTTC
TRBJ2-3 | . | TRBD2 | TRBV15 | CATSRDLAGGTDTQYF | TGTGCCACCAGCAGAGATCTAGCGGGGGGCACAGATACGCAGTATTTT
TRBJ1-6 | . | TRBD1 | TRBV9 | CASSAGGQFSPLHF | TGTGCCAGCAGCGCCGGGGGACAGTTTTCACCCCTCCACTTT
TRBJ2-5 | . | . | TRBV4-1 | CASSQDWSPHFTKDRLRETQYF | TGCGCCAGCAGCCAAGATTGGTCCCCGCATTTCACGAAGGACAGACTTAGGGAGACCCAGTACTTC
TRBJ2-1 | . | TRBD2 | TRBV5-8 | CASSPKSGGADEQFF | TGTGCCAGCAGCCCAAAAAGCGGGGGGGCCGATGAGCAGTTCTTC
TRBJ2-7 | . | TRBD1 | TRBV7-2 | CASSLPNRGQTYEQYF | TGTGCCAGCAGCTTACCCAACAGGGGCCAAACCTACGAGCAGTACTTC
TRBJ1-5 | . | . | TRBV7-9 | CASSFLEQPQHF | TGTGCCAGCAGCTTTTTAGAACAGCCCCAGCATTTT
TRBJ1-1 | . | TRBD1 | TRBV6-5 | CASSEQGGTEAFF | TGTGCCAGCAGTGAGCAGGGGGGCACTGAAGCTTTCTTT
TRBJ2-7 | . | . | TRBV28 | CASRRRTTDYEQYF | TGTGCCAGCAGAAGGAGGACTACTGACTACGAGCAGTACTTC
TRBJ2-3 | many | TRBD2 | TRBV5-1 | CASSLLAGLQDTQYF | TGCGCCAGCAGCTTGCTAGCGGGGTTACAAGATACGCAGTATTTT
TRBJ1-2 | . | TRBD1 | TRBV28 | CASSFGTGVYGYTF | TGTGCCAGCAGTTTTGGGACAGGGGTCTATGGCTACACCTTC
TRBJ2-5 | once | . | TRBV5-6 | CASSLGGTTKETQYF | TGTGCCAGCAGTCTGGGCGGGACCACGAAAGAGACCCAGTACTTC
TRBJ1-1 | . | . | TRBV28 | CASAGGGRNTEAFF | TGTGCCAGCGCGGGGGGAGGGCGGAACACTGAAGCTTTCTTT
TRBJ2-1 | few | TRBD1 | TRBV4-1 | CASTDRAPDDEQFF | TGCGCCAGCACTGACAGGGCCCCGGACGATGAGCAGTTCTTC
TRBJ2-1 | once | . | TRBV27 | CASSPRRGGASYNEQFF | TGTGCCAGCAGTCCCCGTAGGGGCGGGGCTTCCTACAATGAGCAGTTCTTC
TRBJ1-1 | few | . | TRBV5-4 | CATSRGGNTEAFF | TGTGCCACATCGCGGGGGGGAAACACTGAAGCTTTCTTT
TRBJ2-2 | . | . | TRBV7-2 | CASSLAYLPGNTGELFF | TGTGCCAGCAGCTTAGCGTACCTGCCGGGGAACACCGGGGAGCTGTTTTTT
TRBJ2-7 | . | . | TRBV11-1 | CASSPGAGAGYEQYF | TGTGCCAGCAGCCCCGGTGCGGGGGCGGGTTACGAGCAGTACTTC